This T cell receptor (beta chain) appears in the sequencing data of a study of T-cell memory formation after mild COVID-19 (dated by TCRdb to the early 2020s). Some background on the complete study: TCR sequence clusters from the two donors were found to be largely donor specific. T-cell clones expanding and contracting after mild COVID-19 in a couple of donors were tracked by longitudinal TCRalpha and TCRbeta repertoire sequencing. Two young, previously healthy adult volunteers made up the cohort, one male and one female.

This clonotype was counted only a few times. Its antigen remains undetermined. A read error may produce the germline difference seen at one junction end. What the study reported, not specific to this receptor: Clones that contracted from day 15 to 85 showed balanced CD4/CD8 phenotypes, whereas a second wave of clones that expanded from day 15 to 37 leaned towards CD4+. Some responding clones were detected in pre-infection memory, which suggested that pre-existing cross-reactive memory T cells had joined the SARS-CoV-2 response. Whether the second-wave clones peaking on day 37 were SARS-CoV-2 specific was not confirmed. Contracting CD4+ clones were found mainly in CM and EM memory subsets, while CD8+ clones were enriched in EMRA. Only two mild cases were covered by the study, and larger cohorts that include severe cases with pre-infection samples were considered necessary.

The CDR1 and CDR2 encoded by the germline V gene are SGHRS and YFSETQ. The CDR3, cysteine through phenylalanine, is 15 amino acids long. Of the read, only the CDR3 DNA is kept; its 45 bases are in frame from base 1. Ficoll-Paque density gradient centrifugation was the method used to isolate PBMCs. The instrument was an Illumina NovaSeq 6000. TCRalpha and TCRbeta cDNA libraries were constructed by 5'RACE with constant-segment primers, with sample barcodes and unique molecular identifiers being introduced. Trizol reagent was used to extract RNA from every sample. The libraries were amplified in two PCR steps, and the second step added a second sample barcode and Illumina TruSeq adapters. The libraries were sequenced on an Illumina NovaSeq using 2 x 150 bp paired-end reads. The paper's data handling went like this. The reads were demultiplexed and collapsed into UMI-guided consensus sequences using migec v1.2.7. Using mixcr v2.1.11, the UMI consensuses were aligned to TRA and TRB V and J templates and assembled into clonotypes. Expanded or contracted clonotypes were those called significant by both edgeR and NoisET, with noise models trained on biological replicates. For edgeR calls, the thresholds were a false discovery rate-adjusted p below 0.01 and a log2 fold-change of 1. As an exploratory analysis of dynamics, max-normalized trajectories of the 1000 most abundant clonotypes were examined with PCA combined with hierarchical clustering. Separately sequenced CD4+ and CD8+ repertoires were used to assign the CD4 or CD8 phenotype of responding clones. TCRdb took the public reads, trimmed them with fastp at Q25, ran MiXCR for clone calling and kept in-frame beta chains. Each entry merges the rows of one CDR3 protein and shows their most common DNA and genes. It is TCRdb's table, rather than the study itself, that gives the V and J calls and clone size. The sample yields 550,000 to 600,000 distinct CDR3 sequences; around 16% were counted once. The leading ten clones occupy about 8.1% of the sample.

Sequences were obtained from PBMCs or a T cell subset sorted from them (not recorded which). This sequence originates from an adult woman who had mild COVID-19 (a few samples of this study predate the infection). The sample titles of this study are shuffled in the database, so cell type and time point are left out; the donor was told from shared clones. The sequence is built from TRBV5-1 and TRBJ1-1, with TRBD1 matching 11 junction bases. The CDR3 loop reads CASSPGQGANTEAFF. The DNA sequence is TGTGCCAGCAGCCCCGGACAGGGGGCAAACACTGAAGCTTTCTTT. The full variable domain, with segments outside the CDR3 supplied by the reference TRBV5-1 and TRBJ1-1 proteins, appears as KAGVTQTPRYLIKTRGQQVTLSCSPISGHRSVSWYQQTPGQGLQFLFEYFSETQRNKGNFPGRFSGRQFSNSRSEMNVSTLELGDSALYLCASSPGQGANTEAFFGQGTRLTVV.